The next 11 T cell receptor beta chains were all read from a single sample in a study of CD8 T cells in ankylosing spondylitis. TCRdb re-called the 5' RACE reads through MiXCR, storing one row per CDR3 protein. The table shows roughly 250,000 distinct CDR3 sequences, with about 9.1% occurring only once. Sequenced sample: blood, either unsorted or a sorted T cell fraction (not recorded which). The origin of the receptors is a male donor with ankylosing spondylitis or in good health (not recorded which).

This clonotype came up a few times. The DNA of the CDR3 is TGTGCCAGCAGCTTACCAGGCCCCCGTCCCAACGAGCAGTACTTC. Translated, it gives CASSLPGPRPNEQYF. The V call is TRBV7-9, the J call TRBJ2-7; D is undetermined. This CDR3 spans 15 amino acids. V lost 2 bases to trimming and J lost 5 bases, with 16 bases between them. Germline CDR1 reads SEHNR; CDR2 reads FQNEAQ (reference sequence).

In this sample, this clonotype turned up many times. The V call is TRBV20-1, the J call TRBJ2-6; D gene ambiguous. The CDR3 sequence is 14 residues long. V lost 2 bases to trimming and J lost 2 bases, with 7 bases between them. The V gene's germline CDR1 is DFQATT and CDR2 SNEGSKA (reference sequence). The CDR3 region has the DNA TGCAGTGCTAGATCCCGGGCTGGGGCCAACGTCCTGACTTTC. This translates into CSARSRAGANVLTF.

This clonotype was seen more than once but under ten times. The rearrangement uses TRBV20-1 and TRBJ1-1; unclear D gene. CDR3 length: 13 residues. V was trimmed by 5 bases and J by 3 bases, leaving 13 bases between them. Per germline, CDR1 DFQATT and CDR2 SNEGSKA (reference sequence). The CDR3 DNA reads as TGCAGTGCTCTAGCGGGGTTGGACACTGAAGCTTTCTTT. Translating it yields CSALAGLDTEAFF.

This clonotype was seen at least ten times. The chain recombines TRBV6-5 with TRBJ2-7; a weak D match, TRBD2 (6 bases). This CDR3 region has 16 residues. The V and J ends lost 0 bases and 1 base respectively, with 13 bases between them. Germline V gives CDR1 MNHEY, CDR2 SVGAGI. The CDR3 reads CASSYSIGGVSYEQYF. The CDR3 coding sequence is TGTGCCAGCAGTTACTCGATCGGGGGAGTGTCCTACGAGCAGTACTTC.

The table lists this clonotype with many counts. A junction end diverges from the germline sequence, so it may reflect a read error. The chain links TRBV5-1 to TRBJ2-5; possibly TRBD2 for D (5 bases). The CDR3 is made up of 13 amino acids. CDR1 is SGHRS and CDR2 is YFSETQ in the germline V gene. CDR3 sequence reads: CASSLALGETQYF. The CDR3 bases are TGTGCCAGCAGCTTAGCGTTGGGAGAGACCCAGTACTTC. Supplemented by reference TRBV5-1 and TRBJ2-5, the full variable domain reads KAGVTQTPRYLIKTRGQQVTLSCSPISGHRSVSWYQQTPGQGLQFLFEYFSETQRNKGNFPGRFSGRQFSNSRSEMNVSTLELGDSALYLCASSLALGETQYFGPGTRLLVL.

This clonotype was seen repeatedly, ten times or more. The rearrangement uses TRBV6-2 or TRBV6-3 and TRBJ2-3; 10 bases map to TRBD2. CDR3 length equals 15 residues. CDR1 and CDR2 (germline): MNHEY, SVGEGT. After removal of 7 bases from V and 2 bases from J, the junction contained 6 bases not matched to a gene. CDR3 residues: CASIETSGFTDTQYF. CDR3 sequence (DNA): TGTGCCAGCATCGAGACTAGCGGGTTCACAGATACGCAGTATTTT.

Ten or more counts support this clonotype. J is TRBJ1-2 and V is TRBV12-3 or TRBV12-4, with D hard to call. The length of the CDR3 is 14 residues. Trimming cost V 1 base and J 7 bases, with 13 bases left between them. CDR3 region: CASSLERRAGGYTF. Here the CDR3 DNA reads TGTGCCAGCAGTTTAGAGCGCCGGGCCGGTGGCTACACCTTC.

This clonotype was counted many times. The chain carries TRBV18 and TRBJ2-5, with D tentatively TRBD1 (5 bases). The germline V and J ends were trimmed by 2 bases and 4 bases, with 11 bases remaining between them. The CDR3 is 14 residues long. The V gene's germline CDR1 is KGHSH and CDR2 LQKENI. The CDR3 loop reads CASSPEQALETQYF. Written as DNA, the CDR3 is TGTGCCAGCTCACCAGAACAGGCCTTAGAGACCCAGTACTTC.

The V and J genes are TRBV5-5 and TRBJ2-1, with 7 bases identical to TRBD1. CDR1 is SGHKS, CDR2 YYEKEE, per germline (reference sequence). V dropped 5 bases and J dropped 6; count of bases not matched to a gene: 14. The CDR3 length is 16 residues. The CDR3 bases are TGTGCCAGCAGACACCCGGGACAGTGGACTTCCAATGAGCAGTTCTTC. Its translation: CASRHPGQWTSNEQFF.

There are a few counts of this clonotype. V and J are TRBV12-3 or TRBV12-4 and TRBJ2-7; 9 bases map to TRBD2. This CDR3 contains 15 residues. Unmatched junction bases numbered 7, after V lost 5 bases and J lost 2 bases. The CDR3 region has the DNA TGTGCCAGCAGTCCCACTAGCGGGTACCCCTACGAGCAGTACTTC. Translating gives CASSPTSGYPYEQYF.

This clonotype was seen repeatedly, ten times or more. The J gene is TRBJ2-1, the V gene TRBV5-1; no clear D gene. The germline V and J ends were trimmed by 4 bases and 8 bases, with 10 bases remaining between them. The CDR3 has 12 amino acids. CDR1 and CDR2 from the germline V gene are SGHRS and YFSETQ. In DNA form, the CDR3 reads TGCGCCAGCAGCGTCGTATCGGATGAGCAGTTCTTC. Protein sequence: CASSVVSDEQFF.